This entry is about one TCR beta chain. One junction end disagrees with the germline gene, perhaps due to a read error. This sample was included in a study of tumor and adjacent non-tumor tissue in lung cancer. Per germline, CDR1 SGHAT and CDR2 FQNNGV. The CDR3 consists of 14 residues. Three rounds of nested PCR, following a modified ARM-PCR protocol, produced the TCRbeta library. One entry per CDR3 protein results from TCRdb running MiXCR on the multiplex PCR reads. The data contain approximately 86,000 distinct CDR3 sequences, around 77% of them singletons. This sample's RNA came from whole unsorted tissue.

Input material: lung tumor tissue. This chain connects TRBV11-2 to TRBJ2-1, with D tentatively TRBD1 or TRBD2 (5 bases each). This sequence was found in a woman aged 40 to 50 with non-small cell lung cancer. The CDR3 bases are TGTGCCAGCTCCCTAACGGGGACCGGTAATGAGCAGTTCTTT. The encoded protein is CASSLTGTGNEQFF.